This T cell receptor (beta chain) was sequenced for a study of PD-1 blockade in classical Hodgkin lymphoma. TCRdb's table, derived via immunoSEQ multiplex PCR, lists solely in-frame clones and lacks some. Of 18,000 or so clones listed, over 80% were seen once; the top ten hold under 1.5%. Time point given: newly diagnosed, previously untreated cHL patient sample. Magnetic negative selection was used to purify CD4+ T cells from PBMCs that had been thawed. It was PBMCs in newly diagnosed, untreated classical Hodgkin lymphoma that served as comparison. Regarding the study as a whole: Compared with healthy donors, newly diagnosed patients reportedly showed lower baseline TCR diversity. Repertoire differences lack defined causes, possibly disease activity or prior therapy.

Of note for this clone: What it binds is unknown.

Germline-derived CDR1 and CDR2 are SNHLY and FYNNEI. The CDR3 runs 15 residues. V was cut by 1 base and J by 7 bases, with 16 bases left in between. The rearrangement links TRBV2 to TRBJ2-5; D might be TRBD2 (5 bases). Sequences were obtained from CD4+ T cells from blood. The sequence derives from a human donor with classical Hodgkin lymphoma. The CDR3 sequence: CASSEEGFPAGTQYF. CDR3 coding DNA: TGTGCCAGCAGTGAAGAGGGCTTCCCTGCGGGGACCCAGTACTTC. Full variable domain (missing parts from reference TRBV2 and TRBJ2-5): EPEVTQTPSHQVTQMGQEVILRCVPISNHLYFYWYRQILGQKVEFLVSFYNNEISEKSEIFDDQFSVERPDGSNFTLKIRSTKLEDSAMYFCASSEEGFPAGTQYFGPGTRLLVL.